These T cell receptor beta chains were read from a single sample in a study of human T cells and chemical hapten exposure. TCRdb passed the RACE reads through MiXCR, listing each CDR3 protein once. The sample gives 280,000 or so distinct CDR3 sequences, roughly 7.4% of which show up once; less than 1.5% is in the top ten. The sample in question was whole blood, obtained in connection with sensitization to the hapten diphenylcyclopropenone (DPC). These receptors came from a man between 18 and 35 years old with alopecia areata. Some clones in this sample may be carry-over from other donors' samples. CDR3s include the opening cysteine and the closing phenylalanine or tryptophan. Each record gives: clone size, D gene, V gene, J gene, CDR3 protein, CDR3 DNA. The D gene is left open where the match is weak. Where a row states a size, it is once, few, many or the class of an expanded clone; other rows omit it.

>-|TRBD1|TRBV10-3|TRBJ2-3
CAIRGTGQNTDTQYF
TGTGCCATCAGGGGGACAGGACAAAACACAGATACGCAGTATTTT
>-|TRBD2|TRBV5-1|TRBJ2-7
CASSLWSSGLATYEQYF
TGCGCCAGCAGCCTGTGGTCGTCCGGACTAGCGACTTACGAGCAGTACTTC
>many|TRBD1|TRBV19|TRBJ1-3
CASSRDRGNTIYF
TGTGCCAGTAGCCGGGACAGGGGAAACACCATATATTTT
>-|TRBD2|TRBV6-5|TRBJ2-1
CASSLWGGSSYNEQFF
TGTGCCAGCAGTCTCTGGGGGGGAAGCTCCTACAATGAGCAGTTCTTC
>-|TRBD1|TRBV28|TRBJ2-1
CASSNVQGVEQFF
TGTGCCAGCAGCAACGTACAGGGGGTTGAGCAGTTCTTC
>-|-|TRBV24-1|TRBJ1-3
CATPLREGTGNTIYF
TGTGCCACCCCGCTAAGGGAAGGAACTGGAAACACCATATATTTT
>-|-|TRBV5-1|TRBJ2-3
CASSLGSGGGGTDTQYF
TGCGCCAGCAGCTTGGGATCCGGCGGGGGCGGCACAGATACGCAGTATTTT
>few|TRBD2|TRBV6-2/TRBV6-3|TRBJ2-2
CASSSLLAGSTGELFF
TGTGCCAGCAGTTCCTTGCTAGCGGGTTCCACCGGGGAGCTGTTTTTT
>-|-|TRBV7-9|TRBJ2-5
CASSLAIARDQETQYF
TGTGCCAGCAGCTTAGCGATAGCCAGGGACCAAGAGACCCAGTACTTC
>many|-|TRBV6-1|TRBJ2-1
CASIDYVTYNEQFF
TGTGCCAGCATTGACTACGTTACCTACAATGAGCAGTTCTTC
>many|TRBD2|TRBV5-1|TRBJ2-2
CASSLWLAGGSTGELFF
TGCGCCAGCAGCTTGTGGCTAGCGGGGGGTTCCACCGGGGAGCTGTTTTTT
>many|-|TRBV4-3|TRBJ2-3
CASSPTRDTDTQYF
TGCGCCAGCAGCCCCACCCGGGACACAGATACGCAGTATTTT
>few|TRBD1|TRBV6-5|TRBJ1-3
CASSPPPRDRVFGNTIYF
TGTGCCAGCAGCCCCCCGCCCCGGGACAGGGTATTTGGAAACACCATATATTTT
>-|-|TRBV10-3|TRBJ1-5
CAISESGNNQPQHF
TGTGCCATCAGTGAGTCGGGTAACAATCAGCCCCAGCATTTT
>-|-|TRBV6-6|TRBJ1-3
CASRFADSGNTIYF
TGTGCCAGCAGATTTGCGGACAGCGGAAACACCATATATTTT
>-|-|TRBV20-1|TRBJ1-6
CSARDMDRQGMNSPLHF
TGCAGTGCTAGAGATATGGACCGGCAGGGGATGAATTCACCCCTCCACTTT
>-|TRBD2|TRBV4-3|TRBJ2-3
CASSQSPRLAVNLHISTDSQYF
TGCGCCAGCAGCCAGTCCCCTCGACTAGCGGTAAACCTACATATTAGCACAGATTCGCAGTATTTT
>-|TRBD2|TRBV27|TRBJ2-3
CASNPGGATDTQYF
TGTGCCAGCAACCCGGGAGGGGCCACAGATACGCAGTATTTT
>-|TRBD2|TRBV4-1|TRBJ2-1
CASSPAGDYNEQFF
TGCGCCAGCAGCCCAGCGGGGGATTACAATGAGCAGTTCTTC
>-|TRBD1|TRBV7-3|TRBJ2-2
CASSLTARGQGGELFF
TGTGCCAGCAGCTTAACCGCCAGGGGGCAAGGCGGGGAGCTGTTTTTT
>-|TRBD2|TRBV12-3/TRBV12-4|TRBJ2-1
CASSRAGGTGEQFF
TGTGCCAGCAGTAGAGCGGGGGGAACTGGTGAGCAGTTCTTC
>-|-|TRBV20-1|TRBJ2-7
CSARTSTEEDYEQYF
TGCAGTGCTAGAACCTCGACCGAAGAGGATTACGAGCAGTACTTC